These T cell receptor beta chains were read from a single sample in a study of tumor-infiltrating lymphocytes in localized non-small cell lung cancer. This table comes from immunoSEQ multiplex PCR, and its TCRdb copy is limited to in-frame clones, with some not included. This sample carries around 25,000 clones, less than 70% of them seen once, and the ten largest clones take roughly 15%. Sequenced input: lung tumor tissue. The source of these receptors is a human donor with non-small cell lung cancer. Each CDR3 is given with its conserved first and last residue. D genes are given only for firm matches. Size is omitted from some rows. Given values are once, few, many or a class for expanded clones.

CASSLGDRNGVDAFF	TGTGCCAGCAGCTTAGGAGACAGGAATGGAGTTGACGCTTTCTTT	.	TRBJ1-1	.	TRBV11-1
CASSIVGGTYGYTF	TGTGCCAGTAGTATTGTAGGGGGAACCTATGGCTACACCTTC	.	TRBJ1-2	.	TRBV19
CASSSRDRVSNQPQHF	TGTGCCAGCAGCTCCCGGGACAGGGTTAGCAATCAGCCCCAGCATTTT	TRBD1	TRBJ1-5	.	TRBV7-8
CASSPGDSEAFF	TGTGCCAGCAGCCCAGGGGACAGCGAAGCTTTCTTT	TRBD1	TRBJ1-1	.	TRBV7-8
CASSIGQATGNIQYF	TGTGCCAGTAGTATAGGTCAGGCTACGGGAAACATTCAGTACTTC	.	TRBJ2-4	few	TRBV19
CASSRGLAGAYEQYF	TGTGCCAGCAGCCGGGGACTAGCGGGAGCCTACGAGCAGTACTTC	TRBD2	TRBJ2-7	.	TRBV7-7
CASSWGLADMSQETQYF	TGTGCCAGCAGCTGGGGACTAGCGGACATGTCTCAAGAGACCCAGTACTTC	TRBD2	TRBJ2-5	once	TRBV5-6
CASSLGWNEQFF	TGTGCCAGCAGCTTGGGGTGGAATGAGCAGTTCTTC	.	TRBJ2-1	.	TRBV7-2
CASSQGAGRLYEQYF	TGTGCCAGCAGCCAAGGGGCCGGGCGACTTTACGAGCAGTACTTC	.	TRBJ2-7	.	TRBV14
CASSLESGRYEQYF	TGCGCCAGCAGCTTGGAGTCCGGAAGGTACGAGCAGTACTTC	.	TRBJ2-7	few	TRBV5-1
CSQREQETQYF	TGCAGCCAGCGGGAACAAGAGACCCAGTACTTC	TRBD2	TRBJ2-5	few	TRBV20-1
CASSTTVGLANYNEQFF	TGTGCCAGCAGCACGACAGTGGGACTAGCCAACTACAATGAGCAGTTCTTC	TRBD2	TRBJ2-1	.	TRBV7-2
CASSVLHGPGTGELFF	TGTGCCAGCAGCGTCCTACATGGTCCGGGCACCGGGGAGCTGTTTTTT	.	TRBJ2-2	.	TRBV9
CSVGTSGGQETQYF	TGCAGCGTAGGGACTAGCGGGGGCCAAGAGACCCAGTACTTC	TRBD2	TRBJ2-5	.	TRBV29-1
CSVDNRGRYTF	TGCAGCGTTGATAACCGAGGGCGCTACACCTTC	.	TRBJ1-2	.	TRBV29-1
CASGNEAAGNTQYF	TGCGCCAGCGGTAATGAGGCGGCCGGCAATACGCAGTATTTT	.	TRBJ2-3	.	TRBV5-1
CASGGQLNTEAFF	TGTGCCAGTGGGGGACAGTTGAACACTGAAGCTTTCTTT	TRBD1	TRBJ1-1	.	TRBV6-1
CASSMGFVGEVYEQYF	TGTGCCAGTAGTATGGGCTTCGTGGGAGAGGTCTACGAGCAGTACTTC	.	TRBJ2-7	.	TRBV19
CASSYGTGGRYGYTF	TGTGCCAGCAGCTACGGGACAGGGGGCCGGTATGGCTACACCTTC	TRBD1	TRBJ1-2	.	TRBV7-9
CASRLEGGAWRTYGYTF	TGTGCCAGCAGGCTTGAAGGGGGCGCTTGGAGAACCTATGGCTACACCTTC	TRBD1	TRBJ1-2	.	TRBV7-8
CASTIRDSNQPQHF	TGTGCCAGCACTATACGGGATAGCAATCAGCCCCAGCATTTT	.	TRBJ1-5	.	TRBV6-6
CASSYPLAEGEETQYF	TGTGCCAGCAGTTACCCCCTAGCCGAAGGGGAAGAGACCCAGTACTTC	.	TRBJ2-5	few	TRBV6-5
CASSYSGGGNTEAFF	TGTGCCAGCAGTTACTCGGGAGGGGGGAACACTGAAGCTTTCTTT	.	TRBJ1-1	few	TRBV6-5
CASSFGGAGYTF	TGTGCCAGCAGTTTTGGGGGAGCGGGCTACACCTTC	.	TRBJ1-2	.	TRBV28
CASSPGQGGGETQYF	TGTGCCAGCTCACCGGGACAGGGCGGCGGTGAGACCCAGTACTTC	TRBD1	TRBJ2-5	.	TRBV18
CASSYQSTDIQYF	TGTGCCAGCAGTTATCAATCGACAGACATTCAGTACTTC	.	TRBJ2-4	.	TRBV6-5
CASSPHRDGDYGYTF	TGTGCCAGCAGCCCTCACAGGGACGGGGACTATGGCTACACCTTC	.	TRBJ1-2	few	TRBV27
CASSSSGGLISSYNEQFF	TGTGCCAGCAGTTCGTCCGGGGGGCTCATATCCTCCTACAATGAGCAGTTCTTC	.	TRBJ2-1	.	TRBV27
CASSLHGTKTNEKLFF	TGTGCCAGCAGTTTACACGGGACGAAAACTAATGAAAAACTGTTTTTT	.	TRBJ1-4	.	TRBV27
CASDLQGNNQPQHF	TGCGCCAGCGATCTACAGGGTAACAATCAGCCCCAGCATTTT	.	TRBJ1-5	medium-sized	TRBV23-1
CASSPRGVRGSYEQYF	TGTGCCAGCTCACCACGGGGCGTACGTGGCTCCTACGAGCAGTACTTC	.	TRBJ2-7	.	TRBV18
CASSLNIEKLFF	TGTGCCAGCAGCTTAAACATAGAAAAACTGTTTTTT	.	TRBJ1-4	few	TRBV7-9